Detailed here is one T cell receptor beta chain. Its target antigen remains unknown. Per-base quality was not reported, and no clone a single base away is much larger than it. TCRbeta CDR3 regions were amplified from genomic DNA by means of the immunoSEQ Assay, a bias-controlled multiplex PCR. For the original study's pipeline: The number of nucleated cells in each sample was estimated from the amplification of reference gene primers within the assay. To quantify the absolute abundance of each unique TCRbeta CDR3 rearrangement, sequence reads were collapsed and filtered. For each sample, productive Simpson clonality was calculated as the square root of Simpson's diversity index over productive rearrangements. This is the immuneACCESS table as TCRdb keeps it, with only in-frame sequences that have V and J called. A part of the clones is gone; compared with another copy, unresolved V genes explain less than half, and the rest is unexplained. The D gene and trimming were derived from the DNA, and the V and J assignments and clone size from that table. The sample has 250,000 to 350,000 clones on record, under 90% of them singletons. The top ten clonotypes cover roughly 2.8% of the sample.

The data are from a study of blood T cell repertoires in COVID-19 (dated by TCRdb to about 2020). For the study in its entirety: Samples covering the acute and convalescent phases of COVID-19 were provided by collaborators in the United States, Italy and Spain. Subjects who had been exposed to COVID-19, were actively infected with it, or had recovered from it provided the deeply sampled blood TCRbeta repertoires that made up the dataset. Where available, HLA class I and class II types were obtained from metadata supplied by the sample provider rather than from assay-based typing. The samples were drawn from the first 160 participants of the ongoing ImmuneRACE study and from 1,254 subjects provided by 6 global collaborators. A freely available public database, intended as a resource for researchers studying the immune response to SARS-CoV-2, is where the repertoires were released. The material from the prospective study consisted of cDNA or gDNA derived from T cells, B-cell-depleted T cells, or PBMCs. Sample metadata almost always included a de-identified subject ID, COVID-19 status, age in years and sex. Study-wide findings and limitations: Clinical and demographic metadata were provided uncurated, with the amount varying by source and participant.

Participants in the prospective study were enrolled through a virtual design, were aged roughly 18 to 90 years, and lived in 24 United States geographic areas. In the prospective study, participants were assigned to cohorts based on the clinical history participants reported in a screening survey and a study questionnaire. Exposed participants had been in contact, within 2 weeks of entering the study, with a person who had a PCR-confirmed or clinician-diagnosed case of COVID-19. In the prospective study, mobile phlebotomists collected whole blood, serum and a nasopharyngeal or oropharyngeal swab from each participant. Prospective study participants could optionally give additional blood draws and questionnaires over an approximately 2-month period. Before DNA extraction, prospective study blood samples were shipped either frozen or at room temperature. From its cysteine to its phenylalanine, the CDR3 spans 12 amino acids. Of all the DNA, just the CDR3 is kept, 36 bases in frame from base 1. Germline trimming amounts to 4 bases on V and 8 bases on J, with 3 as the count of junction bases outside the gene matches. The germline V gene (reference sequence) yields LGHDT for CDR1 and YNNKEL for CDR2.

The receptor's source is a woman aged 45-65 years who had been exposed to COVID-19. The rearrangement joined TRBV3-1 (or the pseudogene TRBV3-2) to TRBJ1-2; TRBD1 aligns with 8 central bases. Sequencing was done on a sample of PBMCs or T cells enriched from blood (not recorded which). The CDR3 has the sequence CASSPGQGGYTF. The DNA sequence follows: TGTGCCAGCAGCCCAGGACAGGGAGGCTACACCTTC.